One and the same sample provided the 30 T cell receptor beta chains below, sequenced in a study of CD8+CD57+ T cells in acquired aplastic anemia. Genomic DNA provided the template from which TCR beta VDJ and CDR3 profiles were obtained. TCRdb re-derived calls from the reads in MiXCR, one entry per CDR3 protein. The sample lists about 110,000 distinct CDR3 sequences, around 49% occurring once. Sequencing was performed on sorted CD4+, CD8+, or CD8+CD57+ T cells (not recorded which) from PBMCs. The receptors derive from a human donor in good health, serving as a control.

This clonotype was observed at least ten times. The chain combines TRBV13 with TRBJ1-3; D is ambiguous. The CDR3 contains 13 residues. V lost 5 bases, J lost 4 bases, and 9 bases lay in between. Germline V CDR1 and CDR2: PRHDT, FYEKMQ (reference sequence). Here the CDR3 DNA reads TGTGCCAGCAGCCCACTACAGGGAAACACCATATATTTT. Amino acid sequence: CASSPLQGNTIYF. The variable domain in full, with the rest retrieved from reference TRBV13 and TRBJ1-3, is AAGVIQSPRHLIKEKRETATLKCYPIPRHDTVYWYQQGPGQDPQFLISFYEKMQSDKGSIPDRFSAQQFSDYHSELNMSSLELGDSALYFCASSPLQGNTIYFGEGSWLTVV.

The V call is TRBV9, the J call TRBJ2-5, with D unresolved. The CDR3 totals 15 residues. From germline, CDR1 is SGDLS and CDR2 YYNGEE. Trimming took off 0 bases at V and 7 bases at J, with 16 bases between the two ends. In DNA form, the CDR3 reads TGTGCCAGCAGCGTAGCGACAAGCACGGTCGGGACCCAGTACTTC. Amino acids: CASSVATSTVGTQYF.

The CDR3 DNA follows: TGTGCCAGCAGGGGCCACGAGCAGTACTTC. This translates into CASRGHEQYF. The chain combines TRBV27 with TRBJ2-7; D gene uncertain. V was trimmed by 6 bases and J by 5 bases, leaving 5 bases between them. The length of the CDR3 is 10 residues. CDR1 is MNHEY and CDR2 is SMNVEV in the germline V gene (reference sequence).

This clonotype was observed a handful of times. With a much larger clone just one base away, this may be a read error. V is TRBV19 and J is TRBJ2-2, with 8 bases aligning to TRBD1. The CDR3 has 15 amino acids. Looked up from germline, CDR1 is LNHDA and CDR2 is SQIVND (reference sequence). CDR3 nucleotides: TGTGCCGGTAGTACGGACAGGGTAGGAACCGGGGAGCTGTTTTTT. Residues: CAGSTDRVGTGELFF.

This clonotype was recorded a few times. The chain uses TRBV7-3 and TRBJ2-5, with D tentatively TRBD1 or TRBD2 (5 bases each). Trimming pared 1 base from V and 3 bases from J, leaving 6 bases between. The CDR3 consists of 13 residues. Germline values: CDR1 SGHTA, CDR2 FQGTGA. CDR3 loop: CASSLMGEETQYF. CDR3 bases: TGTGCCAGCAGCTTAATGGGGGAAGAGACCCAGTACTTC.

This chain joins TRBV24-1 and TRBJ2-7; 12 bases agree with TRBD2. Germline V CDR1 and CDR2: KGHDR, SFDVKD. The CDR3 runs to 14 residues. The J segment lost 4 bases and the V segment lost 3 bases, leaving 0 bases of the junction unmatched. The CDR3 region is CATSDGTSGYEQYF. For the CDR3, the DNA is TGTGCCACCAGTGATGGGACTAGCGGGTACGAGCAGTACTTC.

This clonotype was recorded once. The chain is built from TRBV19 and TRBJ2-1; either TRBD1 or TRBD2 may supply D (5 bases each). CDR1 and CDR2 from the germline V gene are LNHDA and SQIVND (reference sequence). Trimming removed 2 bases from V and 8 bases from J, with 10 bases in between. The CDR3 spans 13 residues. CDR3 sequence reads: CASSILGVDEQFF. The CDR3 nucleotides are TGTGCCAGTAGTATACTGGGGGTCGATGAGCAGTTCTTC.

This clonotype was detected once. The chain joins TRBV25-1 to TRBJ2-2, with D possibly TRBD2 on 7 matching bases. Germline V gene data show CDR1 as MGHDK and CDR2 as SYGVNS. Trimming removed 4 bases at V and 7 bases at J, with 13 bases between. The CDR3 extends over 14 amino acids. The CDR3 DNA sequence: TGTGCCAGCAGTGGGGGGGGCATGAGCGGGGAGCTGTTTTTT. Its protein product is CASSGGGMSGELFF.

This clonotype turned up a few times. The chain carries TRBV4-1 and TRBJ2-5, with a tentative D call TRBD1 (6 bases). Deletions cut 3 bases from V and 5 bases from J, with 7 bases between. The CDR3 extends over 12 amino acids. Germline V gene sequence: CDR1 MGHRA, CDR2 YSYEKL. In DNA, the CDR3 is TGCGCCAGCAGCCACAGGGGTGAGACCCAGTACTTC. The encoded protein is CASSHRGETQYF.

This clonotype was detected many times. This chain connects TRBV2 to TRBJ2-7; D call uncertain. The CDR3 length is 13 residues. The V end lost 6 bases, the J end lost 3 bases, and 12 bases lay between the germline ends. Germline CDR1 SNHLY, CDR2 FYNNEI. In nucleotides, the CDR3 is TGTGCCAGCAGGCATTGGATTCTCTACGAGCAGTACTTC. The encoded protein is CASRHWILYEQYF.

This clonotype was observed at least ten times. The genes are TRBV2 and TRBJ1-5, with a weak D call TRBD1 (6 bases). The CDR3 contains 15 residues. Germline V gene sequence: CDR1 SNHLY, CDR2 FYNNEI. The V and J ends lost 8 bases and 2 bases respectively, with 16 bases between them. The CDR3: CASRTGGQGNQPQHF. In DNA form, the CDR3 reads TGTGCCAGCCGCACGGGGGGGCAGGGCAATCAGCCCCAGCATTTT.

The genes are TRBV24-1 and TRBJ2-3; 7 nucleotides agree with TRBD2. Germline assignment: CDR1 KGHDR and CDR2 SFDVKD. After removal of 7 bases from V and 2 bases from J, the junction contained 11 bases not matched to a gene. There are 16 residues in the CDR3. DNA for the CDR3: TGTGCCACCAGCGACAAGGTAGCGGGTTACACAGATACGCAGTATTTT. The encoded protein is CATSDKVAGYTDTQYF.

Here the CDR3 DNA reads TGCAGTGTTAGCCAGGGAAGAGAAGATACGCAGTATTTT. It specifies CSVSQGREDTQYF. The V call is TRBV20-1, the J call TRBJ2-3, with D possibly matching TRBD1 (5 bases). The CDR3 contains 13 residues. V was shortened by 7 bases and J by 5 bases, with 16 bases between the two germline ends. Germline loops: CDR1 DFQATT, CDR2 SNEGSKA (reference sequence).

This clonotype was observed a few times. Sequence at one end of the junction differs from germline and may be a read error. This CDR3 reads CASSQGLYQERYF. The CDR3, as DNA: TGTGCCAGCAGCCAAGGACTCTACCAGGAGCGGTACTTC. The chain joins TRBV3-1 to TRBJ2-7; D not certain. The CDR3 totals 13 residues. CDR1 is LGHDT, CDR2 YNNKEL, per germline (reference sequence).

This chain joins TRBV6-5 and TRBJ2-7, with 9 positions matching TRBD2. V lost 2 bases and J lost 5; bases outside the gene matches: 4. The germline CDR1 and CDR2 sequences are MNHEY and SVGAGI. This CDR3 region has 14 residues. CDR3 coding DNA: TGTGCCAGCAGTTACGCGACTAGCGGCGACGAGCAGTACTTC. It is translated as CASSYATSGDEQYF.

The chain has TRBV24-1 and TRBJ1-5; weak D call: TRBD1 (6 bases). Germline V gene lookup returns CDR1 KGHDR and CDR2 SFDVKD. Trimming removed 6 bases at V and 6 bases at J, with 11 bases between. This CDR3 is built from 13 residues. The CDR3, as DNA: TGTGCCACCAGTTTAGGGGGAGGTCAGCCCCAGCATTTT. Translating gives CATSLGGGQPQHF.

This clonotype was counted at least ten times. The chain joins TRBV6-5 to TRBJ1-6; no clear D gene. Germline CDR1 reads MNHEY; CDR2 reads SVGAGI. V was shortened by 2 bases and J by 9 bases, with 8 bases between the two germline ends. The CDR3 contains 13 residues. CDR3 DNA sequence: TGTGCCAGCAGTTACCAGGAGACTTCACCCCTCCACTTT. Translated: CASSYQETSPLHF.

The chain employs TRBV11-2 and TRBJ2-2; D is unresolved. The germline V and J ends were trimmed by 5 bases and 7 bases, with 14 bases remaining between them. This CDR3 comprises 14 residues. The germline gives CDR1 SGHAT, CDR2 FQNNGV. The CDR3 reads CASSLVVGGGELFF. CDR3 nucleotide sequence: TGTGCCAGCAGCCTAGTGGTCGGCGGCGGGGAGCTGTTTTTT.

V is TRBV4-3 and J is TRBJ2-3, with 12 bases aligning to TRBD2. The CDR3 spans 17 residues. Germline V CDR1 and CDR2: LGHNA, YSLEER. V lost 0 bases to trimming and J lost 6 bases; unmatched junction nucleotides: 7. The DNA of the CDR3 is TGCGCCAGCAGCCAAGATTGGCTAGCGGGGGGGCAGGATACGCAGTATTTT. This encodes CASSQDWLAGGQDTQYF.

The V gene is TRBV2, the J gene TRBJ1-1, with D uncertain. Germline V gene lookup returns CDR1 SNHLY and CDR2 FYNNEI. CDR3 length: 15 amino acids. With 0 bases removed from V and 1 base from J, the gap between germline ends came to 9 bases. This CDR3 is CASSEAAGPNTEAFF. CDR3 DNA sequence: TGTGCCAGCAGTGAAGCGGCAGGACCGAACACTGAAGCTTTCTTT.

This clonotype was counted at least ten times. The rearrangement joins TRBV6-2 or TRBV6-3 to TRBJ2-3; D possibly corresponds to TRBD2 (6 bases). The V and J ends lost 5 bases and 6 bases respectively, with 18 bases between them. This CDR3 has 15 amino acids. CDR1 is MNHEY and CDR2 is SVGEGT in the germline V gene. The CDR3, as DNA: TGTGCCAGCAGTAGCATGGAGGGATTATCGGATACGCAGTATTTT. Amino acid sequence: CASSSMEGLSDTQYF.

This clonotype was observed a handful of times. This rearrangement joins TRBV4-3 to TRBJ1-3; D uncertain. The CDR3 covers 17 residues. Per germline, CDR1 LGHNA and CDR2 YSLEER. The germline V and J ends were trimmed by 0 bases and 0 bases, with 12 bases remaining between them. The DNA for the CDR3 is TGCGCCAGCAGCCAAGACCGGGGAGGGAACTCTGGAAACACCATATATTTT. It is translated as CASSQDRGGNSGNTIYF.

This clonotype was picked up many times. The rearrangement links TRBV12-3 or TRBV12-4 to TRBJ2-7; D not resolved. The CDR3 sequence is 12 residues long. V lost 3 bases and J 2 bases, leaving 5 bases between the germline ends. Here the CDR3 DNA reads TGTGCCAGCAGTTTGAACCCCTACGAGCAGTACTTC. This sequence encodes CASSLNPYEQYF.

This sequence joins TRBV7-3 and TRBJ2-5, with TRBD2 as a possible D gene (6 bases). The V gene lost 2 bases and the J gene lost 3 bases, with 10 bases spanning the gap. Germline CDR1 SGHTA, CDR2 FQGTGA. CDR3 length equals 14 residues. The DNA of the CDR3 is TGTGCCAGCAGCTTAGGGGGACTTGAAGAGACCCAGTACTTC. The encoded protein is CASSLGGLEETQYF.

There are a few counts of this clonotype. The rearrangement links TRBV2 to TRBJ1-2; 7 nucleotides match TRBD1. Germline V CDR1 and CDR2: SNHLY, FYNNEI. The CDR3 runs 12 residues. V trimming: 10 bases; J trimming: 5 bases; junction bases outside the gene matches: 7. The chain's CDR3 is CAIRDSLYGYTF. For the CDR3, the DNA is TGTGCCATACGGGACAGCTTGTATGGCTACACCTTC.

The rearrangement uses TRBV2 and TRBJ2-7, with D perhaps TRBD1 (5 bases). This CDR3 has 12 residues. Trimming left V 1 base short and J 4 bases short, with 5 bases between. Per germline, CDR1 SNHLY and CDR2 FYNNEI. CDR3 sequence reads: CASSEDRYEQYF. The CDR3 nucleotides read TGTGCCAGCAGTGAAGACAGGTACGAGCAGTACTTC.

The chain uses TRBV20-1 and TRBJ2-3, with TRBD2 matching 8 bases. Germline V gene sequence: CDR1 DFQATT, CDR2 SNEGSKA (reference sequence). The junction had 8 bases not matched to a gene; V was cut back by 5 bases and J by 1 base. The CDR3 covers 15 residues. The CDR3 nucleotides are TGCAGTGCTCGCTCCTTGACTAGCGGCACAGATACGCAGTATTTT. This codes for CSARSLTSGTDTQYF.

This clonotype was counted many times. J is TRBJ1-1 and V is TRBV4-1; no reliable D call. The germline gives CDR1 MGHRA, CDR2 YSYEKL. V was pared by 5 bases and J by 7 bases, with 11 bases between. This CDR3 is built from 12 residues. CDR3 sequence (DNA): TGCGCCAGCAGCGAAACGTTGGATGAAGCTTTCTTT. It is translated as CASSETLDEAFF.

This clonotype has a count of ten or more. V usage is TRBV27 and J usage is TRBJ2-7, with D possibly being TRBD1 (5 bases). CDR1 is MNHEY, CDR2 SMNVEV, per germline (reference sequence). The CDR3 consists of 14 residues. Trimming took off 0 bases at V and 6 bases at J, with 12 bases between the two ends. CDR3 nucleotides: TGTGCCAGCAGTTTATCCGACAGCTGGTCCGAGCAGTACTTC. It codes for CASSLSDSWSEQYF.

This clonotype has only a few counts. The V gene is TRBV3-1, the J gene TRBJ2-7; 7 nucleotides match TRBD1. Germline CDR1 and CDR2: LGHDT and YNNKEL (reference sequence). CDR3 length: 17 residues. Unmatched junction bases numbered 15, after V lost 0 bases and J lost 7 bases. Written as DNA, the CDR3 is TGTGCCAGCAGCCAAGATCCTCCGGGACAGAGTTTTGGGGAGCAGTACTTC. Its translation is CASSQDPPGQSFGEQYF.